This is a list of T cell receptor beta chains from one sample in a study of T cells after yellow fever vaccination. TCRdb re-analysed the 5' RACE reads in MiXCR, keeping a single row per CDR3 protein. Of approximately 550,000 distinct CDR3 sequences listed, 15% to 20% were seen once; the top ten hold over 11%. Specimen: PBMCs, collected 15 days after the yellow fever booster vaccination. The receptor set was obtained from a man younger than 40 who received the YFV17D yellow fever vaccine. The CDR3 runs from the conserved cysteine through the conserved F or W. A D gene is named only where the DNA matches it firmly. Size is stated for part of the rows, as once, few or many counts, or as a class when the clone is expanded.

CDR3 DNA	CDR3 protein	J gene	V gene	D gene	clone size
TGTGCCAGCAGCCATCTAGCGGGAGATGACGAGCAGTACTTC	CASSHLAGDDEQYF	TRBJ2-7	TRBV7-9	TRBD2	few
TGTGCCAGCAGCGTAGATACGGCTAGCGGGAGAAATGAGCAGTTCTTC	CASSVDTASGRNEQFF	TRBJ2-1	TRBV9	TRBD2	NA
TGCGCCAGCAGCCAAGACCCGACAGATAACTATGGCTACACCTTC	CASSQDPTDNYGYTF	TRBJ1-2	TRBV4-3	NA	NA
TGTGCCAGCAGTTTTCGGTCTAGCGGGAGCCACGAGCAGTACTTC	CASSFRSSGSHEQYF	TRBJ2-7	TRBV12-3/TRBV12-4	TRBD2	NA
TGTGCCAGCAGTTGGTTGGGACAGGGGGCTTCGGGCTACACCTTC	CASSWLGQGASGYTF	TRBJ1-2	TRBV28	TRBD1	few
TGCAGTGCTTGGGGGGTGAACACTGAAGCTTTCTTT	CSAWGVNTEAFF	TRBJ1-1	TRBV20-1	NA	few
TGTGCCAGCAGTTTAGGAGCCGGGGGGGGGACAGAGACCCAGTACTTC	CASSLGAGGGTETQYF	TRBJ2-5	TRBV27	TRBD2	NA
TGTGCCAGCAGCCGGATCAGGGCTTCCCCAGATACGCAGTATTTT	CASSRIRASPDTQYF	TRBJ2-3	TRBV3-1	NA	few
TGCAGCGTTGGCCTGACAGGGACCGGCTACACCTTC	CSVGLTGTGYTF	TRBJ1-2	TRBV29-1	TRBD1	NA
TGTGCCAGCAGCCAAGAAGGCGGAAGGGCAGATACGCAGTATTTT	CASSQEGGRADTQYF	TRBJ2-3	TRBV4-2	NA	NA
TGCAGTGCCAAATTCCCAAGCACAGATACGCAGTATTTT	CSAKFPSTDTQYF	TRBJ2-3	TRBV20-1	NA	NA
TGTGCCAGCAGCTTGTATGGGGACAGGGGTTACAATGAGCAGTTCTTC	CASSLYGDRGYNEQFF	TRBJ2-1	TRBV11-3	TRBD1	NA
TGTGCCAGCAGCTTAGTGTCTGGGACAGATAATTCACCCCTCCACTTT	CASSLVSGTDNSPLHF	TRBJ1-6	TRBV7-8	TRBD1	NA
TGTGCCAGCAGGACTAGCGGCCTCCCCACAGATACGCAGTATTTT	CASRTSGLPTDTQYF	TRBJ2-3	TRBV7-6	TRBD2	NA
TGTGCCAGCAGTGGGCAGGGTGAAAAGACGCAGTATTTT	CASSGQGEKTQYF	TRBJ2-3	TRBV12-3/TRBV12-4	NA	few
TGTGCCAGCAGTTATCAGCTCGGGGAAGACTACCATAATTCACCCCTCCACTTT	CASSYQLGEDYHNSPLHF	TRBJ1-6	TRBV6-5	NA	many
TGCGCCAGCAGCTTGGGCTTGGCGGGAGGGCCCCATGTCTTCTACAATGAGCAGTTCTTC	CASSLGLAGGPHVFYNEQFF	TRBJ2-1	TRBV5-1	TRBD2	NA
TGCAGTGCTAGGAATCGGACTAGCGGGAACCAAGAGACCCAGTACTTC	CSARNRTSGNQETQYF	TRBJ2-5	TRBV20-1	TRBD2	NA
TGCAGTGCTACGACGGGACAGGGCATGGGGGAGCAGTACTTC	CSATTGQGMGEQYF	TRBJ2-7	TRBV20-1	TRBD1	few
TGCAGTGCTCCAACAAGAAACGAACTCTACGAGCAGTACTTC	CSAPTRNELYEQYF	TRBJ2-7	TRBV20-1	NA	NA
TGTGCCAGCTCACTGGCGTCAGTAGGAGGAAACACCATATATTTT	CASSLASVGGNTIYF	TRBJ1-3	TRBV18	NA	few
TGTGCCAGCAGAAGGGGACTAGGAGAGTCTTACGAGCAGTACTTC	CASRRGLGESYEQYF	TRBJ2-7	TRBV6-2/TRBV6-3	TRBD2	few
TGCGCCAGCAGCTTGGGACAGATGCAAGAGACCCAGTACTTC	CASSLGQMQETQYF	TRBJ2-5	TRBV5-1	NA	NA
TGTGCCAGCAGACGTAGCGGGAGGGTATACGAGCAGTACTTC	CASRRSGRVYEQYF	TRBJ2-7	TRBV7-2	TRBD2	NA
TGCAGTGCTAGGGGTTTAGCGGGAGGAGGGTACGGGCAGTACTTC	CSARGLAGGGYGQYF	TRBJ2-7	TRBV20-1	TRBD2	NA
TGCAGTGCTAGAGCTGCTAGCGGCTACACAGATACGCAGTATTTT	CSARAASGYTDTQYF	TRBJ2-3	TRBV20-1	TRBD2	few
TGTGCCAGCAGCTTAGAAGGGTTCTGGGCTCTTTCCTACGAGCAGTACTTC	CASSLEGFWALSYEQYF	TRBJ2-7	TRBV11-2	NA	NA
TGCAGTGGTTTTTCGGGAGGGAGCACAGATACGCAGTATTTT	CSGFSGGSTDTQYF	TRBJ2-3	TRBV20-1	TRBD2	NA
TGTGCCAGCAGTTATCAGGGGTTGGATCAGCCCCAGCATTTT	CASSYQGLDQPQHF	TRBJ1-5	TRBV6-5	NA	few
TGCGCCAGCAGCCACTTCAACCGACTTGAGGATACGCAGTATTTT	CASSHFNRLEDTQYF	TRBJ2-3	TRBV4-3	NA	NA
TGTGCCAGCAGCCCCCAGGGGCAGGGGAATGAGCAGTACTTC	CASSPQGQGNEQYF	TRBJ2-7	TRBV7-2	NA	few
TGTGCCAGCAGCAACAGGGTCAGCGCCAACGTCCTGACTTTC	CASSNRVSANVLTF	TRBJ2-6	TRBV7-8	NA	few
TGCGCCAGCAGTGAACTAGCGGGAGGCTCTTCCTACGAGCAGTACTTC	CASSELAGGSSYEQYF	TRBJ2-7	TRBV10-1	TRBD2	NA
TGCGCCAGCAGCCCCTCCCCAGCCGGTCCAACCTCCTACGAGCAGTACTTC	CASSPSPAGPTSYEQYF	TRBJ2-7	TRBV4-1	NA	few
TGTGCCACCAGCCGACTACGGGATAAGAATGAGCAGTTCTTC	CATSRLRDKNEQFF	TRBJ2-1	TRBV24-1	NA	NA
TGTGCCAGCAGTCCGGCCGGGAAAGCTTTAGGGGATACGCAGTATTTT	CASSPAGKALGDTQYF	TRBJ2-3	TRBV12-3/TRBV12-4	NA	NA
TGTGCCAGCACCGGGTGGGCAACCCTGGGGCAGTACTTC	CASTGWATLGQYF	TRBJ2-7	TRBV12-3/TRBV12-4	NA	few
TGTGCCAGCAGCCCGCGGCCCAGGGGGCCCACAGATACGCAGTATTTT	CASSPRPRGPTDTQYF	TRBJ2-3	TRBV11-2	TRBD1	few
TGCGCCAGCAGCCTTTCGACCGGCCCCTACGAGCAGTACTTC	CASSLSTGPYEQYF	TRBJ2-7	TRBV4-3	NA	few
TGTGCCAGTAGTATTGTGATCTCCTACGAGCAGTACTTC	CASSIVISYEQYF	TRBJ2-7	TRBV19	NA	few
TGTGCCAGCAGCCCTGTTCCTGGGGCCAACGTCCTGACTTTC	CASSPVPGANVLTF	TRBJ2-6	TRBV9	NA	NA
TGCGCCAGCAGCTTGGAAGTCCAGAGACCTAGAGGGGAGACCCAGTACTTC	CASSLEVQRPRGETQYF	TRBJ2-5	TRBV5-1	NA	NA
TGTGCCAGCAGTTATAGGAATGAGCAGTTCTTC	CASSYRNEQFF	TRBJ2-1	TRBV12-3/TRBV12-4	NA	many
TGTGCCAGCAGTTACGTCAGGGAACACACTGAAGCTTTCTTT	CASSYVREHTEAFF	TRBJ1-1	TRBV6-5	NA	NA
TGCAGTGCTTGCGAAGGGGGGGGGAACACTGAAGCTTTCTTT	CSACEGGGNTEAFF	TRBJ1-1	TRBV20-1	NA	NA
TGCAGCGTTGAAGATGTTTTGGGTGTGGGCACCGGGGAGCTGTTTTTT	CSVEDVLGVGTGELFF	TRBJ2-2	TRBV29-1	NA	NA
TGTGCCAGCAGCTTAGTAATCTCGGCAGATACGCAGTATTTT	CASSLVISADTQYF	TRBJ2-3	TRBV7-2	NA	few
TGCAGCGCACAGACAGGGAAGGCCTACGAGCAGTACTTC	CSAQTGKAYEQYF	TRBJ2-7	TRBV29-1	TRBD1	NA
TGTGCCAGCAGCTTGGATACGCAGTATTTT	CASSLDTQYF	TRBJ2-3	TRBV7-9	NA	many
TGTGCCAGCAGTTCGGGCAGGGTGTCTAGCACAGATACGCAGTATTTT	CASSSGRVSSTDTQYF	TRBJ2-3	TRBV7-9	NA	few
TGTGCCAGCAGCCCTCAGCAGGGGGAGAGGGAGACCCAGTACTTC	CASSPQQGERETQYF	TRBJ2-5	TRBV7-9	TRBD1	NA
TGCAGTGCTAGACAGGGTCTCCAGGGCCACGAGCAGTACTTC	CSARQGLQGHEQYF	TRBJ2-7	TRBV20-1	NA	NA
TGTGCCAGCACGAGGGCCTCTGGGGCCAACGTCCTGACTTTC	CASTRASGANVLTF	TRBJ2-6	TRBV12-3/TRBV12-4	NA	NA
TGTGCCAGCAGGGGACTAGCGGGACAATACAATGAGCAGTTCTTC	CASRGLAGQYNEQFF	TRBJ2-1	TRBV2	TRBD2	NA